This TCR beta chain comes out of a study of T cell repertoires and HLA-DP antigens. Trimming took 4 bases from V and 6 from J; bases not matched to a gene: 9. Germline assignment: CDR1 SGHRS and CDR2 YFSETQ. CDR3 length equals 15 residues. This table comes from immunoSEQ multiplex PCR, and its TCRdb copy is limited to in-frame clones, with some not included. The sample carries about 73,000 clones, about four fifths recorded once. Study results and caveats: Average cumulative frequency of previously undetected clones was roughly 34% against one allele and roughly 49% against the other.

As for this clone: No antigen is known for it.

The gene calls are TRBV5-1 and TRBJ2-2; 7 nucleotides line up with TRBD1. The sequencing input was CD4+ T cells from PBMCs. This clonotype originated in a man aged 55 to 70 in good health and CMV-seronegative. The CDR3 coding sequence is TGCGCCAGCAGCCCAACTGCAGGGGGTCCCGGGGAGCTGTTTTTT. This sequence encodes CASSPTAGGPGELFF.